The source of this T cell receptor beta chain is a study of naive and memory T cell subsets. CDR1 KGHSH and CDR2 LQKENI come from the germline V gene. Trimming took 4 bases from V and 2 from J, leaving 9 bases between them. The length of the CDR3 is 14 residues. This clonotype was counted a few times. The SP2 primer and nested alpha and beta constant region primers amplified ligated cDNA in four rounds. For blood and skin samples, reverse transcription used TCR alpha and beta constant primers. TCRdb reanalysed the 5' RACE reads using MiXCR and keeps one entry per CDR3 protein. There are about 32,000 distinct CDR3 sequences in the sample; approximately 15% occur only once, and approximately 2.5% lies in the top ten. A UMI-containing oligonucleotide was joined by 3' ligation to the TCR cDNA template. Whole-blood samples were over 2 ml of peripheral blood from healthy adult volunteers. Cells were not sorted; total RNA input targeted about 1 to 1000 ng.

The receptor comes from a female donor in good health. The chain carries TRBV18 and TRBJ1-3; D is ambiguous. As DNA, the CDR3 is TGTGCCAGCTCACACGGACTTACTGGAAACACCATATATTTT. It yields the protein CASSHGLTGNTIYF.